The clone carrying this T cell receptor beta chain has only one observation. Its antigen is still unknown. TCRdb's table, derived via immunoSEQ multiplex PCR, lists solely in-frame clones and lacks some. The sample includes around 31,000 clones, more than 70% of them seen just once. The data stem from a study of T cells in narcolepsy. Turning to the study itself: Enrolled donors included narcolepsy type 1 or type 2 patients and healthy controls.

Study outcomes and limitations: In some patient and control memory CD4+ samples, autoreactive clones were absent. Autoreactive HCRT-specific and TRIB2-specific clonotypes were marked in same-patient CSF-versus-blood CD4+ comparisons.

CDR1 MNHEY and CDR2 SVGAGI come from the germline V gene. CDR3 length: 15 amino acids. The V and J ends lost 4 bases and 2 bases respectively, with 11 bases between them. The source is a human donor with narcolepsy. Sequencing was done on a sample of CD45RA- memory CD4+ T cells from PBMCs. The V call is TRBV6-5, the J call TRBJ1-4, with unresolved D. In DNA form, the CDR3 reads TGTGCCAGCAGTTCCGATGGGAGGACTAATGAAAAACTGTTTTTT. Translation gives CASSSDGRTNEKLFF.